This TCR beta chain was captured by sequencing in a study of T cell repertoires in cytomegalovirus infection. Study results and limitations: Ex vivo responses were dominated by HLA-C-restricted CMV-specific TCR beta clonotypes.

This clonotype has only one observation. Its specificity is not known. TCRdb passed the reads through MiXCR, listing each CDR3 protein once. The sample shows 250,000 to 300,000 distinct CDR3 sequences, about 25% of them seen only once. V was trimmed by 5 bases and J by 2 bases, leaving 17 bases between them. CDR3 size: 15 residues. Germline V gives CDR1 DFQATT, CDR2 SNEGSKA (reference sequence). The receptor was derived from a human donor in good health (CMV status not recorded). Some clones in this sample may be carry-over from other donors' samples. Sequenced: PBMCs. The V and J genes are TRBV20-1 and TRBJ2-3; possibly TRBD2 for D (6 bases). CDR3 nucleotides: TGCAGTGCTGACCGCGGGGCGAGGAACACAGATACGCAGTATTTT. Translation: CSADRGARNTDTQYF.